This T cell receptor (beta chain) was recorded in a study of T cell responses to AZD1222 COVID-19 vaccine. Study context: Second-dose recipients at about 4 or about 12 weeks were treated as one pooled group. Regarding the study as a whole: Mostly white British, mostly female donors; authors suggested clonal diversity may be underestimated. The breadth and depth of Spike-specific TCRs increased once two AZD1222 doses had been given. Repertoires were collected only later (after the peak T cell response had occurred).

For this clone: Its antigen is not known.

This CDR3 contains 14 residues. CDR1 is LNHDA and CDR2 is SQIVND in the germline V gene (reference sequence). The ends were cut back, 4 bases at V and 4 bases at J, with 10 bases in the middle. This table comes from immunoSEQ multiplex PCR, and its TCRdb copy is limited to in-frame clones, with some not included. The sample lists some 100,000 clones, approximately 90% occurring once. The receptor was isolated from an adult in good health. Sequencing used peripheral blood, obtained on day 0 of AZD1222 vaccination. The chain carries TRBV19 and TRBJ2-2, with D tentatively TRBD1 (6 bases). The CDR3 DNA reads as TGTGCCAGTAGTAAGACAGGAGGCACCGGGGAGCTGTTTTTT. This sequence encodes CASSKTGGTGELFF.